The entry that follows covers one T cell receptor beta chain sequence. Its cognate antigen is unknown. This CDR3 spans 14 amino acids. CDR1 SEHNR and CDR2 FQNEAQ come from the germline V gene (reference sequence). The V and J ends lost 5 bases and 0 bases respectively, with 10 bases between them. PCR used 60 Vbeta primers and 13 Jbeta primers. Here immunoSEQ multiplex PCR was the method, and the copy in TCRdb shows in-frame clones only, minus some. The table has roughly 89,000 clones, about four fifths seen once. This entry belongs to a study of cytomegalovirus exposure and HLA in healthy donors. Study-wide points: Most TCR sequences showed up rarely, but some public TCRs showed up in many donors. Several of the most significant clusters appeared, in a later analysis, to be linked to common viral pathogens. Among TCR beta chains, those listed as cytomegalovirus-associated numbered about 150.

Sequenced input: PBMCs. The TCR comes from a young woman in good health and CMV-seronegative. The V call is TRBV7-9, the J call TRBJ1-1; tentative D call: TRBD1 (6 bases). CDR3 protein: CASSLRGVNTEAFF. DNA for the CDR3: TGTGCCAGCAGCCTCAGGGGAGTGAACACTGAAGCTTTCTTT.